A selection of T cell receptor beta chains follows, all from one sample in a study of blood T cell repertoires in COVID-19. This table comes from immunoSEQ multiplex PCR, and its TCRdb copy is limited to in-frame clones, with some not included. This table holds roughly 150,000 clones, more than 85% found once. Sequenced material: peripheral blood. These receptors all come from a woman older than 75 with COVID-19, enrolled during active disease. The CDR3 runs from the conserved cysteine through the conserved F or W. Each record gives: clone size, D gene, V gene, J gene, CDR3 protein. D genes are given only for firm matches. A row's size may be missing; if present it is once, few, many or a size class.

once,.,TRBV10-3,TRBJ1-5,CAISEEQGQPQHF
.,.,TRBV27,TRBJ1-1,CASSRQDNTEAFF
.,.,TRBV6-6,TRBJ1-1,CASRLQETEAFF
.,.,TRBV25-1,TRBJ1-6,CASSESSKGNSPLHF
.,.,TRBV25-1,TRBJ1-1,CASSLGRITEAFF
.,.,TRBV28,TRBJ1-6,CASTPGHLNLHF
few,.,TRBV27,TRBJ1-2,CASSFRGNYGYTF
.,.,TRBV3-1/TRBV3-2,TRBJ1-4,CASSHGGRNEKLFF
.,TRBD2,TRBV12-3/TRBV12-4,TRBJ2-2,CAGSVAGGPVVF
.,.,TRBV6-2/TRBV6-3,TRBJ1-1,CASSYSFQGNTEAFF
.,TRBD2,TRBV9,TRBJ2-5,CASSVGPSGKETQYF
once,.,TRBV12-3/TRBV12-4,TRBJ2-7,CASSNPREHEQYF
.,.,TRBV5-4,TRBJ2-4,CASSLGQASTKNIQYF
once,TRBD1,TRBV2,TRBJ1-2,CASSRGQGSGYTF
.,.,TRBV15,TRBJ1-1,CATSRDQLSEAFF
.,.,TRBV9,TRBJ1-1,CASSVDGNTEAFF
.,.,TRBV29-1,TRBJ1-1,CSVELGHGQIF
.,.,TRBV27,TRBJ2-5,CASILVALETQYF
.,.,TRBV7-2,TRBJ1-2,CASSLSPGDYGYTF
.,.,TRBV20-1,TRBJ1-5,CSASLGGKGNQPQHF
.,.,TRBV5-5,TRBJ2-1,CASTLGPETSTYNEQFF
.,TRBD1,TRBV9,TRBJ2-7,CASSVAGTEAYEQYF
.,TRBD2,TRBV30,TRBJ2-3,CAWRNGTSGAADTQYF
once,.,TRBV12-5,TRBJ2-3,CASGRDGSLTDTQYF
few,.,TRBV29-1,TRBJ1-1,CSVVGAENTEAFF
.,TRBD1,TRBV2,TRBJ1-6,CASSVGQGYFSPLHF
.,.,TRBV28,TRBJ1-2,CASSSRGPTNYGYTF
.,.,TRBV6-5,TRBJ1-3,CASRRAPSGNTIYF
.,.,TRBV5-1,TRBJ2-3,CASSLAGDSPSSVTDTQYF
.,.,TRBV6-5,TRBJ1-1,CASRPTGNTEAFF
.,.,TRBV3-1/TRBV3-2,TRBJ2-7,CASSPGLNYEQYF
.,.,TRBV10-3,TRBJ1-4,CATADGNNEKLFF
.,TRBD1,TRBV3-1/TRBV3-2,TRBJ1-3,CASGSATGSGNTIYF
once,.,TRBV7-6,TRBJ2-6,CASSENKYSGANVLTF
.,TRBD1,TRBV6-5,TRBJ1-6,CASSTGTDNSPLHF
.,.,TRBV18,TRBJ1-2,CASSPPAENYGYTF
.,TRBD2,TRBV19,TRBJ2-2,CASSIGPSGITGELFF
.,TRBD1,TRBV18,TRBJ1-6,CASSRDRLDSPLHF
few,TRBD1,TRBV18,TRBJ1-5,CASSPTTGDQPQHF
.,.,TRBV7-9,TRBJ1-4,CASSRDTSNEKLFF
.,.,TRBV5-4,TRBJ2-7,CASSLSVVGSNEQYF
.,TRBD1,TRBV9,TRBJ1-6,CASSSNQGANSPLHF
.,TRBD2,TRBV6-5,TRBJ2-3,CASSSGGVATDTQYF
.,.,TRBV28,TRBJ2-7,CASSFTPTVAYEQYF
.,.,TRBV7-9,TRBJ2-1,CASSPDVTSSYNEQFF
.,.,TRBV12-3/TRBV12-4,TRBJ2-5,CASSVQGRSAQYF